This T cell receptor beta chain was identified in a study of cytomegalovirus exposure and HLA in healthy donors listed by TCRdb under 2017. Study-level background: In an earlier analysis of roughly 590 of the donors, 276 Gb of sequence data and 100 million or so unique TCR beta sequences from approximately 180 million T cells were reported. Class I and class II HLA loci were covered by the typing at four-digit resolution. The number of typed donors differed by locus: about 629-640 for A, B, C, DRB1 and DQB1; about 520 for DQA1; around 580 for DPA1; and 400 to 480 for DPB1. Because of strong linkage in the cohort, roughly 5 DR-DQ haplotypes were treated as single units for association and clustering. Roughly 300 gigabases of sequencing data and approximately 80 million unique TCR sequences were included in an early release covering under 650 HLA-typed donors. Alongside the repertoire data, information on donor age, sex, ethnicity and CMV serostatus was compiled. In the later analysis, no new phenotypic data were used to find candidate immune exposures; instead, reliance was placed on TCR beta sequences and their occurrence across donors. To predict cytomegalovirus infection status, the study combined high-throughput TCR immunosequencing, statistical association of individual TCRs with disease status, and machine learning. The T cell repertoires of 666 subjects were profiled by immunosequencing and related to cytomegalovirus serostatus. The aim of the study was to test whether cataloging public T cell receptors could identify signatures of past pathogen exposure. A later genetic analysis took genome-wide SNP genotypes for 398 of the 666 donors and used that subset as a discovery cohort. A later analysis re-examined previously published TCR beta repertoires from about 670 donors and added high-resolution HLA genotyping to investigate patterns of TCR occurrence. Across some 400 genotyped donors of the cohort, an average of approximately 220,000 unique TCR beta nucleotide sequences per donor were sequenced, and approximately 19% of those sequences were non-productive. All discovery cohort repertoires had been generated using a single sequencing platform. In an earlier analysis of roughly 600 of the donors, high-throughput TCR beta sequencing was used to judge whether each TCR beta V gene segment behaved as functional or pseudogenic. Among the roughly 390 genotyped donors, around 81% belonged to the genetic ancestry cluster associated with self-reported Caucasian donors. Besides the first cohort of around 670 subjects, a separate validation cohort made up of 90 to 150 different subjects was used.

What the study reported, not specific to this receptor: An earlier analysis of approximately 590 of the donors showed that most TCR beta V segments appeared in productive rearrangements either about 87% or about 30% of the time, which broadly matched IMGT annotations. A later genetic analysis reported fewer N-insertions in productive TCRs among donors in an Asian-associated ancestry cluster than the approximately 670-donor mean. Roughly 17 rarely observed V segments, including chromosome 9 orphons, were excluded from the earlier analysis of approximately 600 of the donors because counts were too low. It was suggested by the authors that the approach could potentially be generalized to other disease states and immunological phenotypes. Roughly uniform sequencing depth across donors was assumed in presence/absence analyses, although this assumption may not hold. Most CMV-associated TCR beta chains appeared to be HLA-restricted in a later analysis, and the HLA associations seemed to be driven largely by CMV exposure. A later analysis found that TCR association rates varied across HLA loci, with DRB1 alleles showing the most associated TCRs and HLA-C alleles the fewest. While some public TCRs were present in many individuals, most TCR sequences turned up only very rarely across donors. When HLA alleles, especially DR and DQ, strongly co-occurred, attributing TCR associations to individual alleles was difficult. A later analysis reported that several top co-occurrence clusters appeared linked to parvovirus B19, influenza, CMV and Epstein-Barr virus. In both the original and validation cohorts, the classifier was reported to diagnose cytomegalovirus status with high specificity and sensitivity. The 87-base-pair reads could not distinguish some IMGT-functional V segments, including TRBV6-2 and TRBV6-3, so those segments were excluded. A group of highly shared sequence variants was considered likely to be a technical artifact of the sequencing pipeline. The study listed 164 TCR beta chains as associated with cytomegalovirus. Linkage disequilibrium might explain the correlated functional status among segregating V segments, but an unknown experimental factor could not be ruled out. Because HLA typing was missing for some donors at each locus, association tests included only the typed subset. At a false discovery rate of 0.05, a later analysis linked 15,000 to 20,000 TCR beta sequences to specific HLA alleles. Compared with equally common non-associated chains, HLA-associated TCR beta chains in a later analysis were more clonally expanded and had lower generation probabilities. A further reported finding was that TCR beta sequences accurately predicted the HLA-A and HLA-B alleles for most subjects in the first cohort. An association between a missense DCLRE1C variant and V-gene and J-gene trimming of TCR beta chains was found in a later genetic analysis and replicated in an independent cohort. A few of the identified cytomegalovirus-associated TCR beta chains were confirmed in vitro to be specific for cytomegalovirus antigens. This cohort had only TCR beta chains sequenced, and the lack of alpha or paired-chain data limited which features could be detected. The only immune exposure information available for the cohort was CMV serostatus.

The cohort comprised some 730 healthy bone marrow donors. Cohort members were all nominally healthy when sampled, although unrecorded immune exposures were likely present. The donor tested CMV seronegative and was one of the 352 seronegative cohort members. A peripheral blood sample was collected from each donor, and TCR beta sequencing was performed on peripheral blood mononuclear cells. Genomic DNA extraction from the blood cell samples was performed with the Qiagen DNeasy Blood Extraction Kit. Worth noting for this clone: Which antigen it targets is not known. It has no much larger one-base neighbor in the sample; base qualities were not kept.

Library preparation employed the immunoSEQ multiplex PCR assay. A mixture of 60 forward primers for TCR Vbeta segments and 13 reverse primers for TCR Jbeta segments was used in the multiplex PCR. A multiplex PCR assay on genomic DNA amplified the CDR3 region of rearranged TCR beta genes. The Illumina HiSeq System was used to sequence the amplified TCR beta libraries as 87-base-pair reads. On the authors' methods: Across the roughly 640 repertoires, a later analysis counted approximately 75 million unique TCR beta chains, roughly 11 million of which were shared by at least two donors. Raw reads were error-corrected and collapsed into unique sequences by a nearest-neighbor algorithm in which closely related sequences were merged to remove PCR and sequencing errors. CDR3 sequences were aligned to IMGT reference sequences to assign V, D and J gene segments. Each retained sequence needed at least a six-nucleotide match to both a V gene segment and a J gene segment. A rearrangement counted as productive if the CDR3 had no stop codons and remained in frame with V and J, and every other rearrangement counted as non-productive. CDR3 was defined according to IMGT convention as the region running from the second conserved V-encoded cysteine to the conserved J-encoded phenylalanine. The earlier analysis of about 570 of the donors excluded any sequence lacking an unambiguous match to a single V gene segment. In an earlier analysis of approximately 550 of the donors, V segments were called functional above 56.7% productive rearrangements and were called segregating when the between-donor standard deviation exceeded 5%. A statistical classification framework was developed to diagnose cytomegalovirus status using the catalog of TCR beta chain sequences. In a later analysis, TCR nucleotide sequences were compared against IMGT/GENE-DB human TR gene sequences so that V and J genes could be assigned. Using the TCRdist pipeline, a later analysis assigned CDR3 sequences along with most-parsimonious VDJ recombination scenarios. A later analysis defined each TCR beta chain by its CDR3 amino acid sequence plus V-gene family, and excluded reads lacking a unique V-gene family. To address suspected cross-contamination and a sequencing artifact, a later analysis removed 550 to 750 highly shared, low-generation-probability nucleotide sequences. A later analysis calculated a clonal expansion index for each public chain from normalized within-repertoire ranks of inferred template counts. Generation probabilities in a later analysis came from a VDJ recombination model fitted to out-of-frame rearrangements, and those results were checked against IGoR. In a later analysis, TCR-TCR, TCR-HLA and TCR-CMV co-occurrence was scored with hypergeometric tests, and a repertoire-size bias correction was applied to TCR pairs. In a later analysis, false discovery rates were estimated by permuting HLA or CMV assignments 20 times. A later analysis grouped co-occurring TCRs with DBSCAN, adding TCRdist sequence similarity when clustering within HLA-allele-positive subsets. Co-occurrence clustering excluded repertoires with fewer than 30,000 or more than 120,000 public chains, plus five with anomalous nucleotide sharing. TCRdb re-hosts the immuneACCESS table, in-frame sequences only. Its copies lack some clones; in the studies checked, an unresolved V gene accounts for under half of them, and the cause for the rest is not known. V and J calls and clone size are given by that table; D and trimming were obtained from the DNA. The sample table shows 120,000 to 150,000 clones, and under 90% are seen once. The top ten constitute roughly 2.5% of the sample.

Counted from cysteine to phenylalanine, this CDR3 has 21 amino acids. CDR3 DNA only is kept here, 63 bases in frame from base 1. Sequencing input: PBMCs. The TCR comes from a boy between 2 and 10 years old in good health and CMV-seronegative. Recombination connected TRBV21-1 to TRBJ2-2; whether TRBD2, the table's D call, matches the DNA was not checked. TRBV21-1 is a pseudogene locus. The DNA sequence is given as TGTGCCAGCAGCAAAGATAGGACGGGACTAGCGACACACGCGAACACCGGGGAGCTGTTTTTT. Its translation reads: CASSKDRTGLATHANTGELFF.